This T cell receptor (beta chain) was captured in a study of T cell responses to AZD1222 COVID-19 vaccine. This CDR3 comprises 14 residues. CDR1 is SGHAT and CDR2 is FQNNGV in the germline V gene. V lost 5 bases, J lost 1 base, and 11 bases lay in between. Whole-study results and caveats: Epitopes outside B.1.351 and B.1.1.7 mutated regions reportedly drew nearly half of spike TCRs. Females outnumbered males among donors, who were mostly white British; clonal diversity was possibly underestimated. The study found Spike-specific TCR breadth and depth rose after two AZD1222 doses.

Assay used: immunoSEQ multiplex PCR; TCRdb lists only in-frame clones, some missing. This sample has approximately 99,000 clones, with roughly 89% found just once. Concerning this clone itself: No antigen is known for it.

The sequenced sample was peripheral blood, obtained on day 0 of MenACWY control vaccination. The clonotype originates from an adult in good health. The rearrangement uses TRBV11-2 and TRBJ1-1; D remains unclear. The CDR3 sequence: CASSVRATNTEAFF. The DNA for the CDR3 is TGTGCCAGCAGCGTGCGGGCTACGAACACTGAAGCTTTCTTT.